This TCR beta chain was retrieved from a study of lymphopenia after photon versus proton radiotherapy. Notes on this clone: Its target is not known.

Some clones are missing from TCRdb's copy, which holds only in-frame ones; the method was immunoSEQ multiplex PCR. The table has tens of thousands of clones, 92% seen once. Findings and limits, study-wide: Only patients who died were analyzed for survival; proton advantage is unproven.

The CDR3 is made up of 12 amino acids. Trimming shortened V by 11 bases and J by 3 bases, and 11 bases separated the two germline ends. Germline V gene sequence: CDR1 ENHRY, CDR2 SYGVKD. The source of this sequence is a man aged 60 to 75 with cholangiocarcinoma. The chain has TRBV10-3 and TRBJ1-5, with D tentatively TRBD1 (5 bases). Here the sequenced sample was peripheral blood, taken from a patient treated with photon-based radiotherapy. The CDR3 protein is CAHGAANQPQHF. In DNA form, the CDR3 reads TGTGCCCATGGGGCGGCCAATCAGCCCCAGCATTTT.